This T cell receptor (beta chain) was retrieved from a study of blood T cell repertoires in COVID-19. Study background: In each case, the material was cDNA or gDNA derived from T cells, B-cell-depleted T cells, or PBMCs.

Adults between about 18 and 89 years of age took part from more than 20 US areas. Sequenced by immunoSEQ multiplex PCR; TCRdb stores in-frame clones only, minus some. This table holds about 200,000 clones, about 91% found once. The CDR3 covers 15 residues. Germline V gene lookup returns CDR1 SNHLY and CDR2 FYNNEI. Deletions cut 8 bases from V and 7 bases from J, with 21 bases between. The source is a middle-aged woman with acute COVID-19. The chain couples TRBV2 to TRBJ2-1; D perhaps matches TRBD2 (7 bases). Sequenced material: PBMCs or T cells enriched from blood (not recorded which). In DNA form, the CDR3 reads TGTGCCAGCCACGAAAAAGCGGGACAAACTAATGAGCAGTTCTTC. It translates to CASHEKAGQTNEQFF.